The next 18 T cell receptor beta chains were all read from a single sample in a study of read filtering for tumor transcriptome and immune sequencing. The library was built from roughly 400 ng RNA with molecular barcoded adaptors for alpha/delta and beta/gamma chains. TCRdb reprocessed the reads via MiXCR and lists one record per CDR3 protein. The table includes approximately 140,000 distinct CDR3 sequences, less than 15% detected once. The sequencing sample was made of a population of CD138-negative cells sorted from bone marrow. The receptors were sampled from a donor aged 40 or over with multiple myeloma.

This clonotype was detected ten times or more. The chain combines TRBV12-3 or TRBV12-4 with TRBJ2-3; TRBD2 agrees at 7 bases. The J segment lost 2 bases and the V segment lost 1 base, leaving 6 bases of the junction unmatched. The CDR3 contains 16 residues. The CDR3 nucleotides read TGTGCCAGCAGTTTAGGAGCTAGCGGCATCACAGATACGCAGTATTTT. Its protein is CASSLGASGITDTQYF.

The genes are TRBV5-1 and TRBJ2-3; 7 bases are shared with TRBD2. Per the germline V gene, CDR1 is SGHRS and CDR2 is YFSETQ. V gave up 4 bases and J gave up 5 bases; unmatched junction bases: 7. The CDR3 is 14 amino acids. CDR3 coding DNA: TGCGCCAGCAGCGTCGGGACTATGCGAGATACGCAGTATTTT. Amino acid sequence: CASSVGTMRDTQYF.

This clonotype was recorded a few times. CDR3 in amino acids: CASSLRGISQETQYF. The CDR3 nucleotides read TGCGCCAGCAGCCTTCGAGGGATCTCCCAAGAGACCCAGTACTTC. The chain couples TRBV4-1 to TRBJ2-5, with a weak D call TRBD2 (5 bases). Germline V gene data show CDR1 as MGHRA and CDR2 as YSYEKL. There are 15 residues in the CDR3. The V end was cut by 4 bases, the J end by 1 base, with 13 bases between.

In this sample, this clonotype turned up many times. This rearrangement joins TRBV7-8 to TRBJ2-3; weak D call: TRBD1 (5 bases). Trimming took off 6 bases at V and 1 base at J, with 11 bases between the two ends. Germline assignment: CDR1 SGHVS and CDR2 FQNEAQ. This CDR3 spans 14 amino acids. As DNA, the CDR3 is TGTGCCAGCAGAAACCAGGGTGGCACAGATACGCAGTATTTT. Protein: CASRNQGGTDTQYF.

The rearrangement uses TRBV11-2 and TRBJ2-1; the D gene is possibly TRBD2 (6 bases). Germline CDR1 SGHAT, CDR2 FQNNGV. Trimming cost V 5 bases and J 8 bases, with 25 bases left between them. The CDR3 consists of 17 residues. In nucleotides, the CDR3 is TGTGCCAGCAGCCACTCTCACGGGAGAGGTTGGGCTGATGAGCAGTTCTTC. Residues: CASSHSHGRGWADEQFF.

This clonotype has just one count. The chain combines TRBV5-8 with TRBJ2-5; TRBD1 is a possible D gene (6 bases). V lost 2 bases, J lost 4 bases, and 9 bases lay in between. The CDR3 runs to 13 residues. Looked up from germline, CDR1 is SGHTS and CDR2 is YDEGEE. Here the CDR3 reads CASSFRGRETQYF. The CDR3 nucleotides read TGTGCCAGCAGCTTCAGGGGCCGAGAGACCCAGTACTTC.

This clonotype was observed many times. V and J are TRBV29-1 and TRBJ1-3; D gene uncertain. V lost 5 bases and J lost 2, with 4 bases in between. There are 11 residues in the CDR3. Germline values: CDR1 SQVTM, CDR2 ANQGSEA. CDR3 in amino acids: CSVRAGNTIYF. The DNA of the CDR3 is TGCAGCGTTCGGGCTGGAAACACCATATATTTT.

At least ten counts were recorded for this clonotype. The CDR3 region has the DNA TGTGCCAGCAGCTTAACTCTAGCGGGGAATGAGCAGTTCTTC. Translation: CASSLTLAGNEQFF. The chain links TRBV11-2 to TRBJ2-1, with 9 bases lining up with TRBD2. Germline V CDR1 and CDR2: SGHAT, FQNNGV. The V and J ends lost 2 bases and 7 bases, in that order; junction bases with no gene match: 3. There are 14 residues in the CDR3.

In this sample, this clonotype turned up many times. The rearrangement links TRBV12-3 or TRBV12-4 to TRBJ2-3, with 9 bases fitting TRBD1. This CDR3 has 14 residues. The V segment lost 7 bases and the J segment 5 bases; nucleotides outside the gene matches: 7. The CDR3 sequence: CASTRDRDGDTQYF. The CDR3 DNA reads TGTGCCAGCACTCGGGACAGGGACGGAGATACGCAGTATTTT.

This clonotype has at least ten counts. The chain employs TRBV4-1 and TRBJ1-5, with no clear D. Germline V gene lookup returns CDR1 MGHRA and CDR2 YSYEKL. V lost 0 bases, J lost 7 bases, and 13 bases lay in between. The CDR3 runs to 15 residues. The CDR3 sequence: CASSQDSEGIQPQHF. The CDR3 DNA sequence: TGCGCCAGCAGCCAAGATAGTGAAGGTATCCAGCCCCAGCATTTT.

The chain is built from TRBV7-3 and TRBJ2-5; 8 bases map to TRBD2. Germline loops: CDR1 SGHTA, CDR2 FQGTGA. Trimming cost V 1 base and J 5 bases; bases outside gene matches: 9. The CDR3 contains 16 residues. CDR3 protein: CASSLNAGTRGETQYF. Here the CDR3 DNA reads TGTGCCAGCAGCTTAAACGCCGGGACTAGGGGGGAGACCCAGTACTTC.

This clonotype was detected only once. This clone may be a read error of a much larger clone one base away. V gene TRBV9 combines with J gene TRBJ1-3, with D perhaps TRBD1 (5 bases). CDR3 size: 15 residues. Germline assignment: CDR1 SGDLS and CDR2 YYNGEE. CDR3 region: CASTRGALGGNTICF. The DNA of the CDR3 is TGTGCCAGCACGCGAGGGGCCCTAGGTGGAAACACCATATGTTTT.

This clonotype was seen many times. This rearrangement joins TRBV4-1 to TRBJ1-5, with D uncertain. CDR1 and CDR2 from the germline V gene are MGHRA and YSYEKL. This CDR3 spans 15 amino acids. V lost 0 bases to trimming and J lost 3 bases, with 9 bases between them. The CDR3 DNA reads as TGCGCCAGCAGCCAAGAGACGGGGATCAATCAGCCCCAGCATTTT. It translates to CASSQETGINQPQHF.

This clonotype was counted between two and nine times. The chain couples TRBV18 to TRBJ2-5, with 10 positions matching TRBD2. V gave up 3 bases and J gave up 0 bases; unmatched junction bases: 10. The CDR3 is 18 residues long. Germline loops: CDR1 KGHSH, CDR2 LQKENI. CDR3 sequence reads: CASSPLLRLAGHQETQYF. The DNA of the CDR3 is TGTGCCAGCTCACCCCTACTAAGACTAGCGGGTCACCAAGAGACCCAGTACTTC.

As regards this clonotype: A read error may be the cause here, since a much bigger clone is one base away. The chain has TRBV24-1 and TRBJ1-1; a weak D match, TRBD1 (6 bases). The V end lost 5 bases, the J end lost 6 bases, and 12 bases lay between the germline ends. This CDR3 comprises 13 residues. Germline CDR1 is KGHDR and CDR2 is SFDVKD. The CDR3 spells CATSGSGHAEAFF. The DNA for the CDR3 is TGTGCCACCAGTGGTTCGGGACACGCTGAAGCTTTCTTT.

In regard to this clonotype: A read error may account for a junction end that differs from germline. The genes are TRBV2 and TRBJ1-1; D call uncertain. Germline values: CDR1 SNHLY, CDR2 FYNNEI. The CDR3 contains 14 residues. CDR3 sequence (DNA): TGTGCCAGCAGGAGAGCCGTAGGGAACACAGAAGCTGTCTTT. This codes for CASRRAVGNTEAVF.

Many counts were recorded for this clonotype. This sequence joins TRBV24-1 and TRBJ2-1; D is perhaps TRBD1 (6 bases). CDR3 length: 14 residues. Germline V lookup: CDR1 KGHDR, CDR2 SFDVKD. Trimming removed 7 bases at V and 0 bases at J, with 9 bases between. The CDR3 DNA follows: TGTGCCACCAGCCAGGGGAGCTCCTACAATGAGCAGTTCTTC. This sequence encodes CATSQGSSYNEQFF.

At least ten counts were recorded for this clonotype. The chain couples TRBV19 to TRBJ1-5; D remains ambiguous. Germline CDR1 is LNHDA and CDR2 is SQIVND (reference sequence). CDR3 length: 13 amino acids. The V end lost 7 bases, the J end lost 3 bases, and 10 bases lay between the germline ends. The CDR3: CASKESNNQPQHF. CDR3 DNA: TGTGCCAGTAAAGAAAGCAACAATCAGCCCCAGCATTTT. The full variable domain, rest sourced from reference TRBV19 and TRBJ1-5, is DGGITQSPKYLFRKEGQNVTLSCEQNLNHDAMYWYRQDPGQGLRLIYYSQIVNDFQKGDIAEGYSVSREKKESFPLTVTSAQKNPTAFYLCASKESNNQPQHFGDGTRLSIL.